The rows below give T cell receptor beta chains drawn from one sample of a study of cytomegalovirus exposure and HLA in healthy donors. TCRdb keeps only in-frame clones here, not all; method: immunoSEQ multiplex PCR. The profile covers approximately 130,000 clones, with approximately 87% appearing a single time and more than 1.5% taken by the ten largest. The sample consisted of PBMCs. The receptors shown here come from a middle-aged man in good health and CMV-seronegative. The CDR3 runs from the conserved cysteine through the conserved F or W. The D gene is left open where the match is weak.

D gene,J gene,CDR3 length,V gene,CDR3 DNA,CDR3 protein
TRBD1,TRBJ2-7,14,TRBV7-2,TGTGCCAGCAGCGCCGGGACAGGGGTTTACGAGCAGTACTTC,CASSAGTGVYEQYF
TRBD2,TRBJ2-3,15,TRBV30,TGTGCCTGGAGTGTACTAGCGGGACCCACAGATACGCAGTATTTT,CAWSVLAGPTDTQYF
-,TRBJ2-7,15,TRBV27,TGTGCCAGCAGTTTATCGTCAGGGCGGACCTACGAGCAGTACTTC,CASSLSSGRTYEQYF
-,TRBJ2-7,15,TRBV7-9,TGTGCCAGCAGCTTAGGTGCGGGAATCCAGGGCGAGCAGTACTTC,CASSLGAGIQGEQYF
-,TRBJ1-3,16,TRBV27,TGTGCCAGCAGTCTGGGACATCCCAGCTCTGGAAACACCATATATTTT,CASSLGHPSSGNTIYF
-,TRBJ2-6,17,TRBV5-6,TGTGCCAGCAGCCAGGCAAGACCGGGGGCTGGGGCCAACGTCCTGACTTTC,CASSQARPGAGANVLTF
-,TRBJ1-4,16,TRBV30,TGTGCCTGGAACCCGGGACACCTATCCTCTAATGAAAAACTGTTTTTT,CAWNPGHLSSNEKLFF
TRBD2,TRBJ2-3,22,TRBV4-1,TGCGCCAGCAGCCAAGGCCACCCCGGGGTCTACACTAGCGGGGGGGCCACAGATACGCAGTATTTT,CASSQGHPGVYTSGGATDTQYF
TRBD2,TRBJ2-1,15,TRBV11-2,TGTGCCAGCAGCCTCGGACTAGCGGGCTACAATGAGCAGTTCTTC,CASSLGLAGYNEQFF
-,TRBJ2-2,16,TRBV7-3,TGTGCCAGCAGCTTAAGAGGGCCAGGGGTCACCGGGGAGCTGTTTTTT,CASSLRGPGVTGELFF